The entry below describes one T cell receptor (beta chain). Original methodology: Amplified reference gene primers provided the basis for estimating nucleated cell counts. This table comes from immunoSEQ multiplex PCR, and its TCRdb copy is limited to in-frame clones, with some not included. V and J calls and clone size are copied from that table; D and trimming were computed from the DNA. The top ten clones hold more than 8% of a sample with hundreds of thousands of clones, about 83% of them seen once. Trimming at V came to 7 bases and at J to 7 bases, leaving 11 bases not matched to a gene. Germline CDR1 reads SNHLY; CDR2 reads FYNNEI. This CDR3 spans 15 amino acids. The data stem from a study of blood T cell repertoires in COVID-19. The overall study: Samples of COVID-19 (acute and convalescent) were obtained from the United States, Italy and Spain. Sources were T cells, B-cell-depleted T cells, or PBMCs; the material itself was cDNA or gDNA.

The V gene is TRBV2, the J gene TRBJ2-1; TRBD1 agrees at 9 bases. The clonotype originates from a woman aged 45-59 years with acute or convalescent COVID-19. Sequenced sample: peripheral blood. In DNA form, the CDR3 reads TGTGCCAGCACCCCCCGGGACAGGGATAGGAATGAGCAGTTCTTC. Translating gives CASTPRDRDRNEQFF.